This T cell receptor (beta chain) was identified during a study of T cell repertoires in ileal Crohn's disease. Study-level information: Postoperative therapy was given to about half: 10 to 12 thiopurines, around 17 anti-TNF agents. General study results and limits: Clonal expansions were more frequent in active smokers than non-smokers at surgery.

Measured with immunoSEQ multiplex PCR; TCRdb has only the in-frame clones, and not every one. Among about 16,000 clones listed, under 80% were seen once. Adults with ileal or ileocolonic Crohn's disease and an indication for resection were eligible. Points on this clone: Its cognate antigen is unknown.

Germline V lookup: CDR1 MNHNS, CDR2 SASEGT. V lost 5 bases and J lost 0, with 14 bases in between. This CDR3 comprises 16 residues. The chain recombines TRBV6-1 with TRBJ2-1; D might be TRBD2 (6 bases). Material for sequencing was ileal tissue. This receptor was taken from an adult with Crohn's disease. CDR3 sequence (DNA): TGTGCCAGCAGTCAAGGACTACCGAGCTCCTACAATGAGCAGTTCTTC. As protein: CASSQGLPSSYNEQFF.